This is a list of T cell receptor beta chains from one sample in a study of T cell repertoires in cytomegalovirus infection. TCRdb re-derived calls from the reads in MiXCR, one entry per CDR3 protein. The sample lists 100,000 or so distinct CDR3 sequences; 23% were seen once. Sequenced: CD8+ T cells from PBMCs. These receptor sequences come from a human donor in good health (CMV status not recorded). Some clones in this sample may be carry-over from other donors' samples. The CDR3 runs from the conserved cysteine through the conserved F or W. Fields, in order: CDR3 protein, CDR3 DNA, clone size, V gene, D gene, J gene. The D gene is left open where the match is weak. Clone size is stated in some rows and not others, as once, few, many or a class when expanded.

CDR3 protein: CASKGINSNQPQHF; CDR3 DNA: TGTGCCAGCAAAGGAATTAATAGCAATCAGCCCCAGCATTTT; clone size: many; V gene: TRBV6-1; D gene: NA; J gene: TRBJ1-5
CDR3 protein: CASSTPQAGFYNEQFF; CDR3 DNA: TGTGCCAGCAGCACCCCCCAAGCGGGATTCTACAATGAGCAGTTCTTC; clone size: NA; V gene: TRBV13; D gene: TRBD2; J gene: TRBJ2-1
CDR3 protein: CASSATAGYSPLHF; CDR3 DNA: TGTGCCAGCAGCGCAACCGCTGGGTATTCACCCCTCCACTTT; clone size: NA; V gene: TRBV11-1; D gene: NA; J gene: TRBJ1-6
CDR3 protein: CASSPPTGLGHYEQYF; CDR3 DNA: TGTGCCAGCAGTCCACCGACAGGGTTGGGGCACTACGAGCAGTACTTC; clone size: NA; V gene: TRBV28; D gene: TRBD1; J gene: TRBJ2-7
CDR3 protein: CASRMGQVNTEAFF; CDR3 DNA: TGTGCCAGCAGGATGGGACAGGTCAACACTGAAGCTTTCTTT; clone size: few; V gene: TRBV25-1; D gene: TRBD1; J gene: TRBJ1-1
CDR3 protein: CASSLQVTLNSPLHF; CDR3 DNA: TGTGCCAGCAGCTTACAGGTTACTCTTAATTCACCCCTCCACTTT; clone size: NA; V gene: TRBV7-2; D gene: NA; J gene: TRBJ1-6
CDR3 protein: CASSLLSRGANTGELFF; CDR3 DNA: TGTGCCAGCAGTCTCCTGTCGAGGGGCGCGAACACCGGGGAGCTGTTTTTT; clone size: few; V gene: TRBV7-6; D gene: NA; J gene: TRBJ2-2
CDR3 protein: CASSQEVQGATEAFF; CDR3 DNA: TGCGCCAGCAGCCAAGAGGTCCAAGGGGCCACTGAAGCTTTCTTT; clone size: NA; V gene: TRBV4-1; D gene: NA; J gene: TRBJ1-1
CDR3 protein: CASSPVVGGQETQYF; CDR3 DNA: TGTGCCAGCAGCCCCGTTGTGGGGGGGCAAGAGACCCAGTACTTC; clone size: many; V gene: TRBV7-9; D gene: TRBD2; J gene: TRBJ2-5
CDR3 protein: CACSGRGVNEQFF; CDR3 DNA: TGTGCCTGCTCGGGTCGCGGGGTCAATGAGCAGTTCTTC; clone size: NA; V gene: TRBV30; D gene: NA; J gene: TRBJ2-1
CDR3 protein: CASSSGTGLGYNEQFF; CDR3 DNA: TGTGCCAGCAGCTCAGGGACAGGCTTAGGGTACAATGAGCAGTTCTTC; clone size: many; V gene: TRBV7-9; D gene: TRBD1; J gene: TRBJ2-1
CDR3 protein: CAWSVRGQGREQYF; CDR3 DNA: TGTGCCTGGAGTGTTCGCGGACAGGGGCGCGAGCAGTACTTC; clone size: NA; V gene: TRBV30; D gene: TRBD1; J gene: TRBJ2-7
CDR3 protein: CASSLDVSSYNEQFF; CDR3 DNA: TGTGCCAGCAGCTTGGACGTCAGCTCCTACAATGAGCAGTTCTTC; clone size: NA; V gene: TRBV5-4; D gene: NA; J gene: TRBJ2-1
CDR3 protein: CASRWGTRDYNEQFF; CDR3 DNA: TGTGCCAGCAGGTGGGGGACTAGGGATTACAATGAGCAGTTCTTC; clone size: NA; V gene: TRBV7-2; D gene: TRBD2; J gene: TRBJ2-1
CDR3 protein: CASSPGSALAGVEETQYF; CDR3 DNA: TGTGCCAGCAGCCCCGGTAGTGCGCTAGCGGGGGTCGAGGAGACCCAGTACTTC; clone size: many; V gene: TRBV7-9; D gene: TRBD2; J gene: TRBJ2-5
CDR3 protein: CATSRDLGAVQPQHF; CDR3 DNA: TGTGCCACCAGCAGAGATCTGGGGGCGGTTCAGCCCCAGCATTTT; clone size: NA; V gene: TRBV15; D gene: NA; J gene: TRBJ1-5
CDR3 protein: CSVPGQVNTEAFF; CDR3 DNA: TGCAGCGTCCCGGGACAGGTGAACACTGAAGCTTTCTTT; clone size: few; V gene: TRBV29-1; D gene: TRBD1; J gene: TRBJ1-1
CDR3 protein: CASRSWDRLFSNQPQHF; CDR3 DNA: TGTGCCAGCAGGTCTTGGGACAGGCTTTTTAGCAATCAGCCCCAGCATTTT; clone size: few; V gene: TRBV28; D gene: TRBD1; J gene: TRBJ1-5
CDR3 protein: CASSVEGAAAFF; CDR3 DNA: TGTGCCAGCAGCGTAGAGGGAGCCGCAGCTTTCTTT; clone size: NA; V gene: TRBV9; D gene: NA; J gene: TRBJ1-1
CDR3 protein: CASAMGSYNEQFF; CDR3 DNA: TGTGCCAGCGCCATGGGAAGCTACAATGAGCAGTTCTTC; clone size: NA; V gene: TRBV7-6; D gene: NA; J gene: TRBJ2-1
CDR3 protein: CASSWSGEVTYEQYF; CDR3 DNA: TGTGCCAGTAGTTGGTCAGGGGAAGTTACCTACGAGCAGTACTTC; clone size: few; V gene: TRBV19; D gene: NA; J gene: TRBJ2-7
CDR3 protein: CASTIGSGRVNEQFF; CDR3 DNA: TGTGCCAGCACAATTGGTAGCGGGAGGGTGAATGAGCAGTTCTTC; clone size: few; V gene: TRBV2; D gene: TRBD2; J gene: TRBJ2-1
CDR3 protein: CASSAQADQETQYF; CDR3 DNA: TGTGCCAGCAGTGCACAAGCAGACCAAGAGACCCAGTACTTC; clone size: many; V gene: TRBV6-6; D gene: NA; J gene: TRBJ2-5
CDR3 protein: CASSVSGSSNQPQHF; CDR3 DNA: TGTGCCAGCAGCGTATCGGGAAGCAGCAATCAGCCCCAGCATTTT; clone size: once; V gene: TRBV9; D gene: NA; J gene: TRBJ1-5
CDR3 protein: CASDSGTGGEQYF; CDR3 DNA: TGCGCCAGCGATTCCGGGACAGGGGGCGAGCAGTACTTC; clone size: NA; V gene: TRBV5-1; D gene: TRBD1; J gene: TRBJ2-7
CDR3 protein: CASSFQPYSNNEQFF; CDR3 DNA: TGTGCCAGCAGCTTCCAGCCATATAGTAACAATGAGCAGTTCTTC; clone size: NA; V gene: TRBV11-2; D gene: NA; J gene: TRBJ2-1
CDR3 protein: CASSIDPRTEAFF; CDR3 DNA: TGTGCCAGTAGTATAGATCCCAGGACTGAAGCTTTCTTT; clone size: NA; V gene: TRBV19; D gene: NA; J gene: TRBJ1-1
CDR3 protein: CASTWSLSYNEQFF; CDR3 DNA: TGTGCCAGTACGTGGTCTCTCTCCTACAATGAGCAGTTCTTC; clone size: NA; V gene: TRBV19; D gene: NA; J gene: TRBJ2-1
CDR3 protein: CASSEGLAGVIEQFF; CDR3 DNA: TGTGCCAGCAGCGAAGGACTAGCGGGAGTTATTGAGCAGTTCTTC; clone size: many; V gene: TRBV7-6; D gene: TRBD2; J gene: TRBJ2-1
CDR3 protein: CASSFGFSSYEQYF; CDR3 DNA: TGTGCCAGCAGTTTTGGCTTCTCATCCTACGAGCAGTACTTC; clone size: NA; V gene: TRBV28; D gene: NA; J gene: TRBJ2-7
CDR3 protein: CASLGTGGNYGYTF; CDR3 DNA: TGTGCCAGCCTTGGGACAGGGGGGAACTATGGCTACACCTTC; clone size: few; V gene: TRBV6-6; D gene: TRBD1; J gene: TRBJ1-2
CDR3 protein: CASSLGLASYNEQFF; CDR3 DNA: TGTGCCAGCAGTTTGGGGCTAGCATCCTACAATGAGCAGTTCTTC; clone size: NA; V gene: TRBV12-3/TRBV12-4; D gene: NA; J gene: TRBJ2-1
CDR3 protein: CATSREKGATDTQYF; CDR3 DNA: TGTGCCACCAGCAGAGAGAAGGGGGCTACAGATACGCAGTATTTT; clone size: NA; V gene: TRBV15; D gene: TRBD1; J gene: TRBJ2-3
CDR3 protein: CASSFSTGGPYNEQFF; CDR3 DNA: TGTGCCAGCAGCTTCTCGACAGGGGGGCCCTACAATGAGCAGTTCTTC; clone size: few; V gene: TRBV13; D gene: TRBD1; J gene: TRBJ2-1
CDR3 protein: CASSGLNIGSNYGYTF; CDR3 DNA: TGTGCCAGCAGCGGCCTAAATATTGGGTCTAACTATGGCTACACCTTC; clone size: NA; V gene: TRBV7-3; D gene: NA; J gene: TRBJ1-2
CDR3 protein: CASSFSAGTGELFF; CDR3 DNA: TGTGCCAGCAGCTTCTCGGCAGGCACCGGGGAGCTGTTTTTT; clone size: many; V gene: TRBV7-9; D gene: NA; J gene: TRBJ2-2
CDR3 protein: CASTPRDSRAEQYF; CDR3 DNA: TGTGCCAGCACGCCGCGGGACAGCCGGGCCGAGCAGTACTTC; clone size: many; V gene: TRBV6-2/TRBV6-3; D gene: NA; J gene: TRBJ2-7
CDR3 protein: CASSYSIKAWGYEQYF; CDR3 DNA: TGTGCCAGCAGTTACTCGATCAAAGCTTGGGGCTACGAGCAGTACTTC; clone size: NA; V gene: TRBV6-2/TRBV6-3; D gene: NA; J gene: TRBJ2-7
CDR3 protein: CASSLVGQGALGYTF; CDR3 DNA: TGTGCCAGCAGCTTAGTTGGACAGGGGGCGCTTGGCTACACCTTC; clone size: few; V gene: TRBV7-9; D gene: TRBD1; J gene: TRBJ1-2
CDR3 protein: CASTPTDVSYEQYF; CDR3 DNA: TGTGCCAGTACCCCGACAGACGTCTCCTACGAGCAGTACTTC; clone size: NA; V gene: TRBV6-2/TRBV6-3; D gene: NA; J gene: TRBJ2-7
CDR3 protein: CASSWGLAEPLSGELFF; CDR3 DNA: TGTGCCAGCAGCTGGGGTCTAGCGGAACCTTTGAGCGGGGAGCTGTTTTTT; clone size: NA; V gene: TRBV5-4; D gene: TRBD2; J gene: TRBJ2-2
CDR3 protein: CASSGLAGVPNEQFF; CDR3 DNA: TGTGCCAGCAGCGGACTAGCGGGAGTCCCCAATGAGCAGTTCTTC; clone size: NA; V gene: TRBV6-4; D gene: TRBD2; J gene: TRBJ2-1
CDR3 protein: CASSLFLEQRDQPQHF; CDR3 DNA: TGTGCCAGCAGTTTATTTCTGGAGCAGAGAGATCAGCCCCAGCATTTT; clone size: NA; V gene: TRBV28; D gene: NA; J gene: TRBJ1-5
CDR3 protein: CATSDNNEQFF; CDR3 DNA: TGTGCCACCAGTGATAACAATGAGCAGTTCTTC; clone size: few; V gene: TRBV24-1; D gene: NA; J gene: TRBJ2-1
CDR3 protein: CASSVDGSLNTGELFF; CDR3 DNA: TGTGCCAGCAGCGTAGACGGGAGCTTGAACACCGGGGAGCTGTTTTTT; clone size: NA; V gene: TRBV9; D gene: NA; J gene: TRBJ2-2
CDR3 protein: CASSRTGDRGINTEAFF; CDR3 DNA: TGCGCCAGCAGCCGTACTGGGGACAGGGGGATTAACACTGAAGCTTTCTTT; clone size: few; V gene: TRBV5-1; D gene: TRBD1; J gene: TRBJ1-1